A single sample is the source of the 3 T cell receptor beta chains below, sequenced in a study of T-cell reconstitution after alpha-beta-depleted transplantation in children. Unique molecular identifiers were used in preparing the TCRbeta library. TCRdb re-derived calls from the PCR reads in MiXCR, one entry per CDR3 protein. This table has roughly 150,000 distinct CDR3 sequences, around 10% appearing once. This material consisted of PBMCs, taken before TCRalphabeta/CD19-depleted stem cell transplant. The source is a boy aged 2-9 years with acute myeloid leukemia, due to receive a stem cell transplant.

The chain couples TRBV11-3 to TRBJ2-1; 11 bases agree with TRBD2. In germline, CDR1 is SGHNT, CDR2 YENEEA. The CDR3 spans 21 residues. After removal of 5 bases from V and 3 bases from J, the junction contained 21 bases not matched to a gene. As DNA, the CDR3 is TGTGCCAGCAGCCACACGGGGACCGGCCCTAGCGGGAGGAACCTCTACAATGAGCAGTTCTTC. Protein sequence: CASSHTGTGPSGRNLYNEQFF.

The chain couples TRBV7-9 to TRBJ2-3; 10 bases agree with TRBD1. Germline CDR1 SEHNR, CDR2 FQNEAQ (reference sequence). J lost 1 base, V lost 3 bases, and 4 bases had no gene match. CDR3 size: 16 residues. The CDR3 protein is CASSFRQGAGTDTQYF. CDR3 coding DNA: TGTGCCAGCAGCTTCCGACAGGGGGCAGGCACAGATACGCAGTATTTT.

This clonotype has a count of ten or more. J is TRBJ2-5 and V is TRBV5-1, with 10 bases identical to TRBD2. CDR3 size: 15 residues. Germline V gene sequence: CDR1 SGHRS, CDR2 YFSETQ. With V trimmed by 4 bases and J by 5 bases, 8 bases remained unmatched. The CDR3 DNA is TGCGCCAGCAGCAAGCTAGCGGGAGAAGGTGAGACCCAGTACTTC. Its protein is CASSKLAGEGETQYF.